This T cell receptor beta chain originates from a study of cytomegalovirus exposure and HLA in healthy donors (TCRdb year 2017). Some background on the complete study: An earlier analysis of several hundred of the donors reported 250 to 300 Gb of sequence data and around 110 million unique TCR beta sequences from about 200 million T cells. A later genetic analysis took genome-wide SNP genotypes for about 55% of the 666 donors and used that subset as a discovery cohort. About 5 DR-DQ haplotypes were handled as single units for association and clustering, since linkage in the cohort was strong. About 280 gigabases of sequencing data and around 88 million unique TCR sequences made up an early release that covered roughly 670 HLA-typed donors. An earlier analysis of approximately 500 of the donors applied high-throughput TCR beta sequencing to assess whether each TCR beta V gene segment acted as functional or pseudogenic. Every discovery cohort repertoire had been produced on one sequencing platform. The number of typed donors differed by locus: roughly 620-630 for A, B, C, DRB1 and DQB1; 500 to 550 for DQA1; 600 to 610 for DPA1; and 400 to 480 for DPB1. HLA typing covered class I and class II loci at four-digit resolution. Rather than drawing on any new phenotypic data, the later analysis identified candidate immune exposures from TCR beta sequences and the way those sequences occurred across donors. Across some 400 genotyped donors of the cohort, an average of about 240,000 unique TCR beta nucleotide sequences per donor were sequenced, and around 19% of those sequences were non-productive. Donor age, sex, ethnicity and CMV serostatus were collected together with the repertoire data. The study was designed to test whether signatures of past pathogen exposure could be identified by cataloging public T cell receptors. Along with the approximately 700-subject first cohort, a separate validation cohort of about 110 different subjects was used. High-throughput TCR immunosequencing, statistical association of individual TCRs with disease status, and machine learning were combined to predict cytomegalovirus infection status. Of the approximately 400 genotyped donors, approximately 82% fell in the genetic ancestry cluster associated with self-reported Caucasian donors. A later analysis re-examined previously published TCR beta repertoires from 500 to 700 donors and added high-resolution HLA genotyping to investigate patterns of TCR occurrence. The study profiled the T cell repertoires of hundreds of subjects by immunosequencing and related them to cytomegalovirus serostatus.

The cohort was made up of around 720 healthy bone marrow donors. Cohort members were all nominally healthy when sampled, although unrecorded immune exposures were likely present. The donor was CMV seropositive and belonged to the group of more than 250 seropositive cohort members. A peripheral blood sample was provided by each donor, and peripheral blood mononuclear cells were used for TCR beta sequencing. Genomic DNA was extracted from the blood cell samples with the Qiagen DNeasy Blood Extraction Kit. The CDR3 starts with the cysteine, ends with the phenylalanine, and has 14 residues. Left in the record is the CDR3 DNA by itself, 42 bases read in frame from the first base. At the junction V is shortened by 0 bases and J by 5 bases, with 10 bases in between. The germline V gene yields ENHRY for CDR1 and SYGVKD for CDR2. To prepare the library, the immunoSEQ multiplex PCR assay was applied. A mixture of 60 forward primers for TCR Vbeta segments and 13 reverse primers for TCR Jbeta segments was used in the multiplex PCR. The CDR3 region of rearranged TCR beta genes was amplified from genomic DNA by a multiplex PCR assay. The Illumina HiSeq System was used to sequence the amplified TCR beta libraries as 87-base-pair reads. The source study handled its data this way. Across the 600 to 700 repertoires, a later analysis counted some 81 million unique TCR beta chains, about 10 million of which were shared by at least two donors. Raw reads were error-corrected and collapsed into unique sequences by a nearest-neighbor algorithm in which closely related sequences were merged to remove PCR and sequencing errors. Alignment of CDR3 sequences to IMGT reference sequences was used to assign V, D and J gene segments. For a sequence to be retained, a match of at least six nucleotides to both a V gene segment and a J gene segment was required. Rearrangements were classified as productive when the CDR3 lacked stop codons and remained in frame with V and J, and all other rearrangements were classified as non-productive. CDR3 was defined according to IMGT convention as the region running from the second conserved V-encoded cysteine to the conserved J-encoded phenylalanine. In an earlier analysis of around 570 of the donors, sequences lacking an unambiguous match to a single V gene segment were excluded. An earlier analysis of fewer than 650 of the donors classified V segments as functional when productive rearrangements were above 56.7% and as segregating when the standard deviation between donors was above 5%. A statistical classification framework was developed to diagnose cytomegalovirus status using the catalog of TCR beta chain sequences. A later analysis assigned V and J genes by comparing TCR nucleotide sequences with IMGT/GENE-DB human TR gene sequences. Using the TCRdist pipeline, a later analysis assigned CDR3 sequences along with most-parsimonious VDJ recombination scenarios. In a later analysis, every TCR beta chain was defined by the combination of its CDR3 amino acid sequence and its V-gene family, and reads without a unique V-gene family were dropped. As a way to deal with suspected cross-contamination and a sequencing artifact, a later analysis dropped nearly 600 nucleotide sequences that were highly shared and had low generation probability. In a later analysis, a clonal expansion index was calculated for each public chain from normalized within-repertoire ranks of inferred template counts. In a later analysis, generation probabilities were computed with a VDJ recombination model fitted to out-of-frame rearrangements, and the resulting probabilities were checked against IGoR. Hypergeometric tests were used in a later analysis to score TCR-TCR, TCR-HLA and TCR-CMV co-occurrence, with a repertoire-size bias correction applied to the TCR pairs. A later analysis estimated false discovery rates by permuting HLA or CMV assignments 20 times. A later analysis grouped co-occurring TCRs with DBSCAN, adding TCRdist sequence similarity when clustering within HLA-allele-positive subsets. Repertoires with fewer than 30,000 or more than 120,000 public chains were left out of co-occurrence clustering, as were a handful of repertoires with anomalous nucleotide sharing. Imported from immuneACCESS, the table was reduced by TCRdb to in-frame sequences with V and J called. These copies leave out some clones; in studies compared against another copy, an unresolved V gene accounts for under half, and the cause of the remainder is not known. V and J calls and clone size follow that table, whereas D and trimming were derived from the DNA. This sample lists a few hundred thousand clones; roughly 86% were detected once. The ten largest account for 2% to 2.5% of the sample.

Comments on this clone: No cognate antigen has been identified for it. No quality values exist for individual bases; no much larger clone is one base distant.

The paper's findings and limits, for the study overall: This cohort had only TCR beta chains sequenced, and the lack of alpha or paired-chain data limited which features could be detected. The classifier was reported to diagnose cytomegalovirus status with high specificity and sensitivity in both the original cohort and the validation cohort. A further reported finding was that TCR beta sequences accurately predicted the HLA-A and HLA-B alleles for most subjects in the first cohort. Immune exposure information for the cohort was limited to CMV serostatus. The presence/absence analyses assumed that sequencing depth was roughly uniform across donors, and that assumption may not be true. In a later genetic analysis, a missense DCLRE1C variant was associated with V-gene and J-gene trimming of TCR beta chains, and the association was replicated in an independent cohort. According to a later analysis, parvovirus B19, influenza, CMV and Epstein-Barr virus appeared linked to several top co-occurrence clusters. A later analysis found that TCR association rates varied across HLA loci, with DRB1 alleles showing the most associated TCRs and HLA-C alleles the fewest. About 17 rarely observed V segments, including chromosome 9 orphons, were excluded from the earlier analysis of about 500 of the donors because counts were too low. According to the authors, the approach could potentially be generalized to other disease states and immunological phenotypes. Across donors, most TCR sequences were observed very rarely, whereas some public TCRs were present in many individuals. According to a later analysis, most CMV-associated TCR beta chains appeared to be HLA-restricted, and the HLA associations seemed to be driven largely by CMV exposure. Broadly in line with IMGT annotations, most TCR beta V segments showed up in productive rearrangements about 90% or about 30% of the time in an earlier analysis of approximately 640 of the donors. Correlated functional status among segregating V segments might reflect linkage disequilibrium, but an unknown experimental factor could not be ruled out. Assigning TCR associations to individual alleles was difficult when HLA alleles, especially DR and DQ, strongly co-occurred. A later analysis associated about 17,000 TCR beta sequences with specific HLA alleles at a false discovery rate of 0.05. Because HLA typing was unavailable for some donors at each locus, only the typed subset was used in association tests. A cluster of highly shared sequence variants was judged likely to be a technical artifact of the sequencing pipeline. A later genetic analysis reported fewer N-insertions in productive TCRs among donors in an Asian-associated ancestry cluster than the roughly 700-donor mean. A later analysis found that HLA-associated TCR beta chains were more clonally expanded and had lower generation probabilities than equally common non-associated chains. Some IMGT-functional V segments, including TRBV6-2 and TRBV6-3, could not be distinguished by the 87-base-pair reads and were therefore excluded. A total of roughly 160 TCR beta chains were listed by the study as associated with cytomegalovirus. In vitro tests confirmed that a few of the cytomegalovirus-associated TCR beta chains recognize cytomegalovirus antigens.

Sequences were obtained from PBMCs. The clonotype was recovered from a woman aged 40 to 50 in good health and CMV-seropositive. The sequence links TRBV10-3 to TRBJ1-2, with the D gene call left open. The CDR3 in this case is CAISESGRTYGYTF. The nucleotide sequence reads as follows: TGTGCCATCAGTGAGTCAGGACGGACTTATGGCTACACCTTC.